Detailed here is one T cell receptor beta chain. The antigen remains unidentified. Donors sampled were nominally healthy, though unrecorded immune exposures were likely. Primers included in the PCR were 60 Vbeta and 13 Jbeta primers. Here immunoSEQ multiplex PCR was the method, and the copy in TCRdb shows in-frame clones only, minus some. This sample carries approximately 130,000 clones, around 80% of them seen once, and the ten largest clones take around 1.8%. This entry comes from a study of cytomegalovirus exposure and HLA in healthy donors. General observations from the study: As a later analysis revealed, the rate of TCR association differed by HLA locus, with DRB1 most and HLA-C fewest. Many donors carried some public TCRs, although rarity characterized most TCR sequences.

Per the germline V gene, CDR1 is SGHDN and CDR2 is FVKESK. V was trimmed by 0 bases and J by 0 bases, leaving 24 bases between them. This CDR3 region has 21 residues. The V and J genes are TRBV14 and TRBJ1-5; tentative D call: TRBD1 (5 bases). The receptor was derived from a female donor in good health and CMV-seropositive. Sequenced: PBMCs. DNA for the CDR3: TGTGCCAGCAGCCAAGAGAAGGTTAAGTTGAGACAGCCTTATAGCAATCAGCCCCAGCATTTT. Translated, it gives CASSQEKVKLRQPYSNQPQHF.